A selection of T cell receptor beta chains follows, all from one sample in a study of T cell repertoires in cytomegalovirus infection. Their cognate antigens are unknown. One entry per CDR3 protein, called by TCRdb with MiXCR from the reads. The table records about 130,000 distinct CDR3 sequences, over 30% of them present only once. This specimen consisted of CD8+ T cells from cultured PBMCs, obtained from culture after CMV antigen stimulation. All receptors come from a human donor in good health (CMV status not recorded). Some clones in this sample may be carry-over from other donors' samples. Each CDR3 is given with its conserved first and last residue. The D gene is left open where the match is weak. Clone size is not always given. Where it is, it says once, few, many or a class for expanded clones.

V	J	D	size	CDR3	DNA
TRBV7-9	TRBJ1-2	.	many	CASRAGNKSYGYTF	TGTGCCAGCAGGGCAGGGAACAAATCTTATGGCTACACCTTC
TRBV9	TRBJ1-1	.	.	CASSVLQSNTEAFF	TGTGCCAGCAGCGTATTACAGTCGAACACTGAAGCTTTCTTT
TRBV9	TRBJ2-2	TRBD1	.	CASSQGVANTGELFF	TGTGCCAGCAGCCAGGGGGTCGCGAACACCGGGGAGCTGTTTTTT
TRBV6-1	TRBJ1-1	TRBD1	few	CASSWGQMNTEAFF	TGTGCCAGCAGTTGGGGACAGATGAACACTGAAGCTTTCTTT
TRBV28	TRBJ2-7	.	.	CASNEGRGIYEQYF	TGTGCCAGCAACGAGGGTCGCGGAATTTACGAGCAGTACTTC
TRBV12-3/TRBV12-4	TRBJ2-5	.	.	CASSLKGLVRETQYF	TGTGCCAGCAGTTTAAAGGGACTGGTTCGGGAGACCCAGTACTTC
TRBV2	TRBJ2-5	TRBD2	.	CASSRPRLAGGETQYF	TGTGCCAGCAGTCGACCGAGACTAGCGGGGGGTGAGACCCAGTACTTC
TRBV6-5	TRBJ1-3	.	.	CASSYSVADTSGNTIYF	TGTGCCAGCAGTTACTCCGTGGCGGACACCTCTGGAAACACCATATATTTT
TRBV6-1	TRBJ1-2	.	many	CASAAEVDGPYGYTF	TGTGCCAGCGCGGCGGAGGTCGACGGACCTTATGGCTACACCTTC
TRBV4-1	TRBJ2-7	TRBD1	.	CASSHSTGENTYEQYF	TGCGCCAGCAGCCACTCCACAGGGGAGAACACCTACGAGCAGTACTTC
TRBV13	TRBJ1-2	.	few	CASSLLGADYGYTF	TGTGCCAGCAGCTTACTGGGCGCCGACTATGGCTACACCTTC
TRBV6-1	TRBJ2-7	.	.	CASSEQGSTHEQYF	TGTGCCAGCAGTGAACAGGGTTCTACCCACGAGCAGTACTTC
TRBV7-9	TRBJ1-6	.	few	CASSLFSSEDSYNSPLHF	TGTGCCAGCAGCTTGTTTTCGTCAGAGGACTCCTATAATTCACCCCTCCACTTT
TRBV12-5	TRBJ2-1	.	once	CASGRTGSSYNEQFF	TGTGCTAGTGGACGAACAGGGTCATCCTACAATGAGCAGTTCTTC
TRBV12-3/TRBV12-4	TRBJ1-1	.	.	CASSLVSTEAFF	TGTGCCAGCAGTTTAGTCTCCACTGAAGCTTTCTTT
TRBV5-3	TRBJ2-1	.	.	CARSSLRGKPYNEQFF	TGTGCCAGAAGCTCCCTGAGGGGGAAACCCTACAATGAGCAGTTCTTC
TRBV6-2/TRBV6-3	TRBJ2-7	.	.	CASSYSIRSYDEQYF	TGTGCCAGCAGTTACTCGATCCGGTCCTACGACGAGCAGTACTTC
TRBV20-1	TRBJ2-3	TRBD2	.	CSARAAGADTQYF	TGCAGTGCTAGGGCCGCGGGGGCAGATACGCAGTATTTT
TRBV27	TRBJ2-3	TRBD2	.	CASSSPTSGGPDTQYF	TGTGCCAGCAGTTCCCCGACTAGCGGGGGACCAGATACGCAGTATTTT
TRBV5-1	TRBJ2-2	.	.	CASSFVGLDTGELFF	TGCGCCAGCAGCTTTGTGGGATTGGACACCGGGGAGCTGTTTTTT
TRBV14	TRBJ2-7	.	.	CASSSATERAPYEQYF	TGTGCCAGCAGCTCAGCAACCGAGCGGGCACCCTACGAGCAGTACTTC
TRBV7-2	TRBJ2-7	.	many	CASSFGSSYEQYF	TGTGCCAGCAGCTTTGGGAGCTCCTACGAGCAGTACTTC
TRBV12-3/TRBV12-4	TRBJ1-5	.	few	CASSLGNSNQPQHF	TGTGCCAGCAGTTTAGGGAACAGCAATCAGCCCCAGCATTTT
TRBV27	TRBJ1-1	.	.	CASNGAQNTEAFF	TGTGCCAGCAATGGGGCCCAGAACACTGAAGCTTTCTTT
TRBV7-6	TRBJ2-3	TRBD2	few	CASSPFGGGGHTDTQYF	TGTGCCAGCAGCCCGTTCGGGGGGGGGGGCCACACAGATACGCAGTATTTT
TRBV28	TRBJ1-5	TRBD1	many	CASSLYRGLNQPQHF	TGTGCCAGCAGTTTATACAGGGGGCTCAATCAGCCCCAGCATTTT
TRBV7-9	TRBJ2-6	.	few	CASSPPEADYLTGANVLTF	TGTGCCAGCAGCCCCCCCGAGGCCGATTATCTGACTGGGGCCAACGTCCTGACTTTC
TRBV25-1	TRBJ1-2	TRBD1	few	CASSAPGQHPWGYTF	TGTGCCAGCAGTGCTCCGGGACAGCACCCATGGGGCTACACCTTC
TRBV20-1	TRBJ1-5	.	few	CSARDRQTNQPQHF	TGCAGTGCTAGAGATCGGCAGACGAATCAGCCCCAGCATTTT
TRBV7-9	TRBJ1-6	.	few	CASSFVRGRDSPLHF	TGTGCCAGCAGCTTCGTTCGGGGGCGGGATTCACCCCTCCACTTT
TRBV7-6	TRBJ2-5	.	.	CASSLGGREIQETQYF	TGTGCCAGCAGCTTAGGGGGACGCGAGATCCAAGAGACCCAGTACTTC
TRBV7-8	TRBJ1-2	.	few	CASSLYKDYGYTF	TGTGCCAGCAGCTTATACAAAGACTATGGCTACACCTTC
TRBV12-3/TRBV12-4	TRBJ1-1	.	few	CASTLWSGIHTEAFF	TGTGCCAGCACCCTGTGGTCGGGAATCCACACTGAAGCTTTCTTT
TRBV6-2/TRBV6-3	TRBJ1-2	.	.	CASSFPGRIYGYTF	TGTGCCAGCAGTTTTCCGGGACGGATCTATGGCTACACCTTC
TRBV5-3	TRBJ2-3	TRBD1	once	CASSLVGQSTDTQYF	TGTGCCAGCAGCTTGGTGGGACAGAGCACAGATACGCAGTATTTT
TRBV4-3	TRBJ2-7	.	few	CASSQDSDYEQYF	TGCGCCAGCAGCCAAGACTCTGACTACGAGCAGTACTTC